Following are 7 T cell receptor beta chains from one sample sequenced in a study of shared clonotypes between healthy human individuals. Here immunoSEQ multiplex PCR was the method, and the copy in TCRdb shows in-frame clones only, minus some. The table records hundreds of thousands of clones, around 76% of them present only once. Sequences were obtained from PBMCs. Receptors were obtained from a woman in her thirties or forties in good health. Some clones in this sample may be carry-over from other donors' samples.

This clone was seen once. The V and J genes are TRBV7-3 and TRBJ1-2; a possible D gene is TRBD1 (6 bases). Between the trimmed V and J ends, which lost 2 bases and 6 bases, there was a span of 10 bases. The CDR3 covers 13 residues. Germline CDR1 is SGHTA and CDR2 is FQGTGA. This CDR3 reads CASSLGGEDGYTF. CDR3 DNA sequence: TGTGCCAGCAGCTTAGGGGGCGAGGATGGCTACACCTTC.

This clone was seen at least ten times. Other DNA sequences in this specimen translate into the identical CDR3. The chain is built from TRBV6-5 and TRBJ2-7, with TRBD1 matching 9 bases. The CDR3 has 14 residues. The trim removed 5 bases at V and 3 bases at J, leaving 5 bases unmatched. CDR1 MNHEY and CDR2 SVGAGI come from the germline V gene. The CDR3 DNA follows: TGTGCCAGCAGTCCGACAGGGGGGCTCTACGAGCAGTACTTC. Translating it yields CASSPTGGLYEQYF.

V and J are TRBV5-6 and TRBJ1-1; TRBD1 aligns across 9 bases. Germline CDR1 is SGHDT and CDR2 is YYEEEE. The length of the CDR3 is 15 residues. The J segment lost 6 bases and the V segment lost 4 bases, leaving 10 bases of the junction unmatched. This CDR3 reads CASSPTGGGRAEAFF. The CDR3 DNA follows: TGTGCCAGCAGCCCCACAGGGGGCGGGAGAGCTGAAGCTTTCTTT.

V gene TRBV7-9 combines with J gene TRBJ2-1; D is ambiguous. This CDR3 spans 12 amino acids. Germline V gene lookup returns CDR1 SEHNR and CDR2 FQNEAQ (reference sequence). The germline V and J ends were trimmed by 5 bases and 10 bases, with 12 bases remaining between them. The CDR3 region has the DNA TGTGCCAGCAGCAAAGATCCGGGCGAGCAGTTCTTC. It translates to CASSKDPGEQFF.

The chain employs TRBV21-1 and TRBJ2-7. TRBV21-1 is shown as a pseudogene. The length of the CDR3 is 15 residues. The DNA of the CDR3 is TGTGCCAGCAGCATTAGGTATGTAGACTCCTACGAGCAGTACTTC. This translates into CASSIRYVDSYEQYF.

This chain links TRBV5-1 with TRBJ2-2; unclear D gene. The CDR3 is made up of 15 amino acids. Trimming took off 0 bases at V and 6 bases at J, with 12 bases between the two ends. Germline CDR1 reads SGHRS; CDR2 reads YFSETQ. CDR3 residues: CASSLAPAISGELFF. The CDR3 coding sequence is TGCGCCAGCAGCTTGGCCCCAGCCATTTCCGGGGAGCTGTTTTTT.

The V call is TRBV27, the J call TRBJ1-5; 7 bases are a match to TRBD1. Germline CDR1 is MNHEY and CDR2 is SMNVEV (reference sequence). There are 15 residues in the CDR3. Germline trimming cut 3 bases from V and 2 bases from J; bases unmatched to any gene: 4. CDR3 sequence (DNA): TGTGCCAGCAGTTTTCGACAGGGAGGCAATCAGCCCCAGCATTTT. Translating gives CASSFRQGGNQPQHF.